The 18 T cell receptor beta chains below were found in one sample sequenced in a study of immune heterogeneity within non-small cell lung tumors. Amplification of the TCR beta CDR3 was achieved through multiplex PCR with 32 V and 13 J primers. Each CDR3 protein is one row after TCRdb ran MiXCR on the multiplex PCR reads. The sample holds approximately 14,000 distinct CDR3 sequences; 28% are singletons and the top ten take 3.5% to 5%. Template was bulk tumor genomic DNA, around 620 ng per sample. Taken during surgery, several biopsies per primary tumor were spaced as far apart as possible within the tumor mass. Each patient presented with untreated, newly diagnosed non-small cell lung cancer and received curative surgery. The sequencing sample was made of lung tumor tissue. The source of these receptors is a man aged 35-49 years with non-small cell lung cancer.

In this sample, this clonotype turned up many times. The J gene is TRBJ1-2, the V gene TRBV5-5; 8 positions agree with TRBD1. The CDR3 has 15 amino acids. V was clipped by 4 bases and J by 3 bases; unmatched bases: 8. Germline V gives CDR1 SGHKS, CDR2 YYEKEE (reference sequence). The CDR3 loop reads CASSQSGTGYYGYTF. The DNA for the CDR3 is TGTGCCAGCAGCCAATCTGGGACAGGCTACTATGGCTACACCTTC.

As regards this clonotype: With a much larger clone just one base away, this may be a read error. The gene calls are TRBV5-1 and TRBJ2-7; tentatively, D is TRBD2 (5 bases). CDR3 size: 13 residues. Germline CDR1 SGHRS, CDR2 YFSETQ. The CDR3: CVSSGRSTGEQYF. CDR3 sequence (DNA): TGCGTCAGCAGCGGAAGAAGTACGGGCGAGCAGTACTTC.

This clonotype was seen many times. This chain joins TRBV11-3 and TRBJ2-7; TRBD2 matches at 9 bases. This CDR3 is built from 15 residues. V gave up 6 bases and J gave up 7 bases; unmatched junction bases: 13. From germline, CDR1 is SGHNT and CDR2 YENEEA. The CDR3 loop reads CASSPKAGGPEEQYF. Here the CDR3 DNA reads TGTGCCAGCAGTCCGAAGGCGGGAGGGCCAGAAGAGCAGTACTTC.

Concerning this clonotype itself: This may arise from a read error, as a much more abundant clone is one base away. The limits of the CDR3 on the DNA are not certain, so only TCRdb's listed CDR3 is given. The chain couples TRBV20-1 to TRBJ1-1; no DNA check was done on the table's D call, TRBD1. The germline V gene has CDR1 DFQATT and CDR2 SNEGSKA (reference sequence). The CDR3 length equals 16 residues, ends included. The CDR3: CSAPVGQGTRNTESFF.

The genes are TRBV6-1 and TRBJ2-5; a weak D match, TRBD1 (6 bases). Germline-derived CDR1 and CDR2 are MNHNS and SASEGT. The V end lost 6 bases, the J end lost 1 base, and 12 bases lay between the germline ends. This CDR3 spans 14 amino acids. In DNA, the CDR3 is TGTGCCAGCAGCTACCGGGACACCCAAGAGACCCAGTACTTC. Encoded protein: CASSYRDTQETQYF.

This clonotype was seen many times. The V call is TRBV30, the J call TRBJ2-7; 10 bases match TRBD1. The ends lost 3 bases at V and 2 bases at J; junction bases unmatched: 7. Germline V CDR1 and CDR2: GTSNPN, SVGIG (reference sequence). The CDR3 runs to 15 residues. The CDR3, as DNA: TGTGCCTGGAGCTACCGGGACAGGGGTGCCTACGAGCAGTACTTC. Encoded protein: CAWSYRDRGAYEQYF.

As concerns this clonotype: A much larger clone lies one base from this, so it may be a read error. The CDR3 loop reads CASSADRNSYDQYF. CDR3 DNA sequence: TGTGCCAGCAGTGCCGACAGGAACTCCTACGATCAGTACTTC. The chain couples TRBV2 to TRBJ2-7, with D perhaps TRBD1 (6 bases). There are 14 residues in the CDR3. The germline gives CDR1 SNHLY, CDR2 FYNNEI.

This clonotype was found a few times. This CDR3 reads CASRSIQELKIQETQYF. Here the CDR3 DNA reads TGTGCCAGCAGATCCATTCAGGAGCTTAAGATTCAGGAGACCCAGTACTTC. The chain recombines TRBV7-9 with TRBJ2-5; D is unclear. The V end lost 6 bases, the J end lost 5 bases, and 25 bases lay between the germline ends. Germline V gives CDR1 SEHNR, CDR2 FQNEAQ (reference sequence). This CDR3 spans 17 amino acids. The full variable domain, rest sourced from reference TRBV7-9 and TRBJ2-5, is DTGVSQNPRHKITKRGQNVTFRCDPISEHNRLYWYRQTLGQGPEFLTYFQNEAQLEKSRLLSDRFSAERPKGSFSTLEIQRTEQGDSAMYLCASRSIQELKIQETQYFGPGTRLLVL.

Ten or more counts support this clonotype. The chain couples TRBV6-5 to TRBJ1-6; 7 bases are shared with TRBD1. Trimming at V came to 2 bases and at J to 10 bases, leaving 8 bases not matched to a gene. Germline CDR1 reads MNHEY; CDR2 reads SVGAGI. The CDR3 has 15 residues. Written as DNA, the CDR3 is TGTGCCAGCAGTTACGCCACAGGGGCTCGGTCACCCCTCCACTTT. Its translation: CASSYATGARSPLHF.

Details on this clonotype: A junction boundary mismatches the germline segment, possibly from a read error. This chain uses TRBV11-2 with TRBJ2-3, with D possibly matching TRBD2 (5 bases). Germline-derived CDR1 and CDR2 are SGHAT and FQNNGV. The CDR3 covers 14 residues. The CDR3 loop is CARSLGGYTDTQYF. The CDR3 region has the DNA TGTGCCAGGAGCTTAGGAGGTTACACAGATACGCAGTATTTT.

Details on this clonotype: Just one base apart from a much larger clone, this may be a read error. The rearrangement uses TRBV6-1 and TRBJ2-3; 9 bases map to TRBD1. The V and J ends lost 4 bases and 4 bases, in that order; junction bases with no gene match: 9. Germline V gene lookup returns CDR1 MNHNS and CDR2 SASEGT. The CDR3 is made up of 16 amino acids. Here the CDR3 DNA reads TGTGCCAGCAGTGTGAGGGCCCGGACAGGGGCAGATACGCAGTATTTT. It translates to CASSVRARTGADTQYF.

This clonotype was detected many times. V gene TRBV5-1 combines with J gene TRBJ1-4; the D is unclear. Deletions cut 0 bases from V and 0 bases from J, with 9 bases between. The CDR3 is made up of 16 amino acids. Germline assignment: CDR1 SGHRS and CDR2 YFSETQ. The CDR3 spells CASSLGNIPTNEKLFF. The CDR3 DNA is TGCGCCAGCAGCTTGGGAAACATCCCAACTAATGAAAAACTGTTTTTT. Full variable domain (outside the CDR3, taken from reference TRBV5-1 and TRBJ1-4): KAGVTQTPRYLIKTRGQQVTLSCSPISGHRSVSWYQQTPGQGLQFLFEYFSETQRNKGNFPGRFSGRQFSNSRSEMNVSTLELGDSALYLCASSLGNIPTNEKLFFGSGTQLSVL.

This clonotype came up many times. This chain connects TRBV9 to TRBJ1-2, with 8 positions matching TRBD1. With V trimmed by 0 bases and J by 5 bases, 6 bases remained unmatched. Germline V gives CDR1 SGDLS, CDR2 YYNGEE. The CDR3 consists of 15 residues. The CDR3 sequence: CASSVAGTGAYGYTF. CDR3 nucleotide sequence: TGTGCCAGCAGCGTAGCCGGGACAGGCGCATATGGCTACACCTTC.

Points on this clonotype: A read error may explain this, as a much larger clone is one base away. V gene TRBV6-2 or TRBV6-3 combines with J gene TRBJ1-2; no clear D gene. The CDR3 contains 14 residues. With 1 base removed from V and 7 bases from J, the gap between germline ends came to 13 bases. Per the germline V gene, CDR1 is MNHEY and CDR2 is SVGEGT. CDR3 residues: CASSYWLVGFGYTF. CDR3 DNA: TGTGCCAGCAGTTACTGGTTAGTGGGGTTTGGCTACACCTTC.

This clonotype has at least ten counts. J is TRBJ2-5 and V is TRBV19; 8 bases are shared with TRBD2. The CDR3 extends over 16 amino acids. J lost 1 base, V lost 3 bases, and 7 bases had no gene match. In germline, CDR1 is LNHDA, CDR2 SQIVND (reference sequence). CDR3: CASSIGTRGLQETQYF. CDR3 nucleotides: TGTGCCAGTAGTATTGGGACTAGAGGACTCCAAGAGACCCAGTACTTC.

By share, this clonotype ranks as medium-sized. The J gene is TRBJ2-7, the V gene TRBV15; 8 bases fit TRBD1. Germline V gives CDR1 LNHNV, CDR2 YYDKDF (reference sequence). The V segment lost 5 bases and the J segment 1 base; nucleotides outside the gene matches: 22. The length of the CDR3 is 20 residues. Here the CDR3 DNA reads TGTGCCACCAGCCCCCAGAACATCGGCACACACAGGGGGATATCCTACGAGCAGTACTTC. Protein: CATSPQNIGTHRGISYEQYF.

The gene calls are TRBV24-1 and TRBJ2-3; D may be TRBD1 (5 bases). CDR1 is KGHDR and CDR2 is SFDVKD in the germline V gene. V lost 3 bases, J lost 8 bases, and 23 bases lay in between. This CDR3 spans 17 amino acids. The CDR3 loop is CATSDPQGSGAVGTQYF. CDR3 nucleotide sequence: TGTGCCACCAGTGATCCCCAAGGCAGTGGGGCGGTGGGTACGCAGTATTTT.

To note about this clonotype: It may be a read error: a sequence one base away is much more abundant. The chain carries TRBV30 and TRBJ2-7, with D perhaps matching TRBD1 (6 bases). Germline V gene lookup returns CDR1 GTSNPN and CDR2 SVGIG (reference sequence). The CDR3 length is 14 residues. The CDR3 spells CSWSRTGNSLEQYF. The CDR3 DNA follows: TGTTCCTGGAGTCGAACAGGGAATTCCCTCGAGCAGTACTTC.